This is a list of T cell receptor beta chains from one sample in a study of patients and donors after allogeneic stem cell transplantation. In TCRdb, the RT-PCR reads were re-called with MiXCR into one record per CDR3 protein. The data hold some 160,000 distinct CDR3 sequences, with approximately 25% observed a single time. Sequences were obtained from blood, either unsorted or a sorted T cell fraction (not recorded which). The receptors stem from a human donor who was either an allogeneic HSCT recipient or a stem cell or donor lymphocyte infusion donor (not recorded which). It is not recorded whose cells these are; they may come from a transplant donor. CDR3s leave out the opening cysteine and the closing phenylalanine or tryptophan. Fields, in order: V gene, J gene, clone size, CDR3 protein. Clone size is shown for a subset of rows, as once, few, many or a class of expanded clone.

v_gene: TRBV5-1
j_gene: TRBJ1-3
abundance: -
CDR3aa: ASSLWPGTSGNTIY

v_gene: TRBV12-3/TRBV12-4
j_gene: TRBJ2-7
abundance: -
CDR3aa: ASSLGTGSRYEQY

v_gene: TRBV5-1
j_gene: TRBJ1-1
abundance: -
CDR3aa: ASSQGGDLGTEAF

v_gene: TRBV12-3/TRBV12-4
j_gene: TRBJ2-2
abundance: few
CDR3aa: ASSPTGGENTGELF

v_gene: TRBV27
j_gene: TRBJ1-2
abundance: many
CDR3aa: ASSFGGTNYGYT

v_gene: TRBV10-3
j_gene: TRBJ1-1
abundance: -
CDR3aa: AISELDRALTEAF

v_gene: TRBV7-2
j_gene: TRBJ1-1
abundance: -
CDR3aa: ASSFGGLKNTEAF

v_gene: TRBV18
j_gene: TRBJ1-4
abundance: few
CDR3aa: ASSPPMGGGEKLF

v_gene: TRBV5-1
j_gene: TRBJ2-4
abundance: few
CDR3aa: ASSLQGLGKNIQY

v_gene: TRBV12-3/TRBV12-4
j_gene: TRBJ1-1
abundance: few
CDR3aa: ASSTGRGLWPNTEAF

v_gene: TRBV12-3/TRBV12-4
j_gene: TRBJ1-1
abundance: many
CDR3aa: ASSTPDKEAF

v_gene: TRBV6-1
j_gene: TRBJ2-7
abundance: few
CDR3aa: ASSEREKGSYEQY

v_gene: TRBV6-6
j_gene: TRBJ1-1
abundance: few
CDR3aa: ASSEAF

v_gene: TRBV6-6
j_gene: TRBJ2-1
abundance: -
CDR3aa: ASSQGSSYNEQF

v_gene: TRBV7-2
j_gene: TRBJ2-3
abundance: -
CDR3aa: ASSSDRYTDTQY

v_gene: TRBV12-3/TRBV12-4
j_gene: TRBJ1-5
abundance: few
CDR3aa: ASTARSNQPQH

v_gene: TRBV3-1
j_gene: TRBJ2-2
abundance: once
CDR3aa: ASSQVAGGLWELF

v_gene: TRBV20-1
j_gene: TRBJ1-1
abundance: many
CDR3aa: SARDAALNQLMNTEAF

v_gene: TRBV9
j_gene: TRBJ2-4
abundance: -
CDR3aa: ASSPLDGGSDIQY

v_gene: TRBV5-6
j_gene: TRBJ2-7
abundance: few
CDR3aa: ASSRTGQAYYEQY

v_gene: TRBV6-5
j_gene: TRBJ2-3
abundance: -
CDR3aa: ASSPGQGLDTQY